The 6 T cell receptor beta chains below all came from one sample that was sequenced in a study of cytomegalovirus exposure and HLA in healthy donors. Both 60 Vbeta primers and 13 Jbeta primers went into the PCR. Profiled with immunoSEQ multiplex PCR; TCRdb holds only in-frame clones, not every one. This sample has 130,000 to 150,000 clones, with 70% to 80% found just once. The sample consisted of PBMCs. Receptors were obtained from a woman between 50 and 59 years old in good health and CMV-seronegative.

This clone was seen a handful of times. The rearrangement links TRBV5-1 to TRBJ2-1, with D possibly being TRBD1 (6 bases). The CDR3 consists of 13 residues. CDR1 SGHRS and CDR2 YFSETQ come from the germline V gene. Trimming took 0 bases from V and 10 from J, leaving 11 bases between them. The CDR3 here is CASSLVRGEEQFF. In DNA, the CDR3 is TGCGCCAGCAGCTTGGTCAGGGGCGAGGAGCAGTTCTTC.

The rearrangement uses TRBV7-9 and TRBJ2-1; 7 positions agree with TRBD2. Germline V lookup: CDR1 SEHNR, CDR2 FQNEAQ (reference sequence). This CDR3 is built from 17 residues. The V gene end was trimmed by 3 bases and the J gene end by 0 bases; junction bases not matched to a gene: 8. The CDR3 DNA is TGTGCCAGCAGCTTGGGAGCGGGGAAATTCTCCTACAATGAGCAGTTCTTC. Its translation is CASSLGAGKFSYNEQFF.

The rearrangement uses TRBV19 and TRBJ1-1, with 10 bases aligning to TRBD1. Germline loops: CDR1 LNHDA, CDR2 SQIVND (reference sequence). Unmatched junction bases numbered 13, after V lost 4 bases and J lost 5 bases. The CDR3 totals 17 residues. The CDR3 protein is CASSTKDRGLPGTEAFF. DNA for the CDR3: TGTGCCAGTAGTACCAAAGACAGGGGGCTACCGGGAACTGAAGCTTTCTTT.

The V call is TRBV7-6, the J call TRBJ1-6; D gene ambiguous. V shed 1 base and J shed 10 bases, with 14 bases lying between them. The CDR3 runs 15 residues. The germline gives CDR1 SGHVS, CDR2 FNYEAQ. Here the CDR3 reads CASSLVGGPWSPLHF. In nucleotides, the CDR3 is TGTGCCAGCAGCTTAGTCGGAGGTCCCTGGTCACCCCTCCACTTT.

This chain links TRBV7-2 with TRBJ2-2, with 10 nucleotides matching TRBD2. The V and J ends lost 0 bases and 5 bases, in that order; junction bases with no gene match: 0. Germline CDR1 SGHTA, CDR2 FQGNSA. The CDR3 totals 15 residues. CDR3 nucleotide sequence: TGTGCCAGCAGCTTAGCTAGCGGGGGGACCGGGGAGCTGTTTTTT. Its protein product is CASSLASGGTGELFF.

This rearrangement joins TRBV5-6 to TRBJ1-6; D possibly corresponds to TRBD1 (6 bases). Between the trimmed V and J ends, which lost 0 bases and 8 bases, there was a span of 12 bases. CDR1 is SGHDT, CDR2 YYEEEE, per germline. CDR3 length: 15 amino acids. The CDR3 here is CASSLGQENYSPLHF. CDR3 in DNA: TGTGCCAGCAGCTTGGGACAGGAAAATTATTCACCCCTCCACTTT.